This TCR beta chain stems from a study of control samples from healthy donors and cancer patients. Germline values: CDR1 ENHRY, CDR2 SYGVKD. The V segment lost 11 bases and the J segment 7 bases; nucleotides outside the gene matches: 22. The CDR3 is made up of 17 amino acids. Measured with immunoSEQ multiplex PCR; TCRdb has only the in-frame clones, and not every one. The sample carries hundreds of thousands of clones, around 79% recorded once. The rearrangement uses TRBV10-3 and TRBJ2-1; the match to TRBD2 covers 8 bases. The clonotype originates from a woman in her sixties or seventies with lung cancer. Material for sequencing was PBMCs. The CDR3, as DNA: TGTGCCCTCCGGGCGGGGGGCGGGGGGCCAGGGTCGAATGAGCAGTTCTTC. This codes for CALRAGGGGPGSNEQFF.